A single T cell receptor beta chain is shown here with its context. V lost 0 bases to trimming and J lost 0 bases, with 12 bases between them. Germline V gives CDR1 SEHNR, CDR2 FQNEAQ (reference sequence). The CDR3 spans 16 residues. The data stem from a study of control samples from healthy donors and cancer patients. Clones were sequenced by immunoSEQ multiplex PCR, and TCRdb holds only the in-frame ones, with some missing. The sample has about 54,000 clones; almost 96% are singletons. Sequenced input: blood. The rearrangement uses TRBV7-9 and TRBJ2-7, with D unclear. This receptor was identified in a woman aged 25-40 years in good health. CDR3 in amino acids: CASSLAVGSASYEQYF. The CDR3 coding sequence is TGTGCCAGCAGCTTAGCGGTAGGCTCGGCCTCCTACGAGCAGTACTTC.